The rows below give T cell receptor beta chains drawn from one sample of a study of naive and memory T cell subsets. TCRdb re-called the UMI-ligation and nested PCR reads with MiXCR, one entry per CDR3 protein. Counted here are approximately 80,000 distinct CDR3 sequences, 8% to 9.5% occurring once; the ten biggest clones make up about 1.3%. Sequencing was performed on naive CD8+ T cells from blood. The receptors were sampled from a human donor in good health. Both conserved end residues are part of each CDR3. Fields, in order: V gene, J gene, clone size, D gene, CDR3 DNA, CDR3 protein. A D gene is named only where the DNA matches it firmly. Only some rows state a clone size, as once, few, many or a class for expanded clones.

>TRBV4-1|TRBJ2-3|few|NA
TGCGCCAGCAGCCGGAACCGGGACCGATCCCACTCAGATACGCAGTATTTT
CASSRNRDRSHSDTQYF
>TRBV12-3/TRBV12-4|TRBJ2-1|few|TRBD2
TGTGCCAGCAGTTCCGGGACTAGCGGGATTTTC
CASSSGTSGIF
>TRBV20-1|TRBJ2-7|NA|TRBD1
TGCAGTGCTAGAGGCCCATGGACAGGGCCCCACGAGCAGTACTTC
CSARGPWTGPHEQYF
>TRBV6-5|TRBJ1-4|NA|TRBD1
TGTGCCAGCAGTTCGGGACAGGGAAAATACGAAAAACTGTTTTTT
CASSSGQGKYEKLFF
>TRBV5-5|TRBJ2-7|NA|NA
TGTGCCAGCAGCTTGTTCCAGGGTCGAAACGAGCAGTACTTC
CASSLFQGRNEQYF
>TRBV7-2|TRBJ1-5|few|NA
TGTGCCAGCAGCTTAGGGGGCTACAATCAGCCCCAGCATTTT
CASSLGGYNQPQHF
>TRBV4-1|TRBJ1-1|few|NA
TGCGCCAGCAGCCCTAAAGGTAGCAAGAACACTGAAGCTTTCTTT
CASSPKGSKNTEAFF
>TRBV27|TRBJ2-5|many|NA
TGTGCCAGCAGTAGACAGGAAGGAGAGACCCAGTACTTC
CASSRQEGETQYF
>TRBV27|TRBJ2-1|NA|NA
TGTGCCAGCAGCCATCCCCCGGGGAATGAGCAGTTCTTC
CASSHPPGNEQFF
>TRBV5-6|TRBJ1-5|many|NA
TGTGCCAGCAGCTTGCTTTCCACGCGGGGTAGCAATCAGCCCCAGCATTTT
CASSLLSTRGSNQPQHF
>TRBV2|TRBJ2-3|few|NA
TGTGCCACCCCAGGAAGCGTGTCAGATACGCAGTATTTT
CATPGSVSDTQYF
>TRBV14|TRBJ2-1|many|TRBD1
TGTGCCAGCAGGTCCGGGACAGGGTTTCTCGGTGAGCAGTTCTTC
CASRSGTGFLGEQFF
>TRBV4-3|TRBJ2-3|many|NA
TGCGCCAGCAGCCACGGCCATCGAGATACGCAGTATTTT
CASSHGHRDTQYF
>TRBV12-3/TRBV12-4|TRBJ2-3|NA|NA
TGTGCCAGCAGCCTATCAGGATCGGGTACGCAGTATTTT
CASSLSGSGTQYF
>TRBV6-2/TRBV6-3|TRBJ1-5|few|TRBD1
TGTGCCAGCAGTTACTCGATCGGACAGGGGGCGAGCCTAGCTCAGCCCCAGCATTTT
CASSYSIGQGASLAQPQHF
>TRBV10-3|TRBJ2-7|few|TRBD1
TGTGCCATCAGTGATCCGGGACAGGGCCACGAGCAGTACTTC
CAISDPGQGHEQYF
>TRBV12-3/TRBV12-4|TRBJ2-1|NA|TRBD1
TGTGCCAGCAGACGGGACAGGGGGCCGGAGTTCTTC
CASRRDRGPEFF
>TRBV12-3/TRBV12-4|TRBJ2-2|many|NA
TGTGCCAGCAGTTTATCCTCGATCGGGGAGCTGTTTTTT
CASSLSSIGELFF
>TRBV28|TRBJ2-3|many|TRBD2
TGTGCCAGCAGTACTAGCGGGAGCACAGATACGCAGTATTTT
CASSTSGSTDTQYF
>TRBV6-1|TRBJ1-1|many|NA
TGTGCCAGCAGTGAAGTTAGGCCCACTGAAGCTTTCTTT
CASSEVRPTEAFF
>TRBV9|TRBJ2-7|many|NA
TGTGCCAGCAGCCCAGGAACGAGGGACGGGTACGAGCAGTACTTC
CASSPGTRDGYEQYF
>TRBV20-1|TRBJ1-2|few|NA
TGCAGTGCCCTTAATGAGGAGGCCTATGGCTACACCTTC
CSALNEEAYGYTF
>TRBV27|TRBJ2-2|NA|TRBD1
TGTGCCAGCAGGACAGGGGCGTACACCGGGGAGCTGTTTTTT
CASRTGAYTGELFF
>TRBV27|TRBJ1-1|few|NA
TGTGCCAGCAGCCACAGGTCCGCCCGATACGCTGAAGCTTTCTTT
CASSHRSARYAEAFF
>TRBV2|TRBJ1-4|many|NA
TGTGCCAGCAGCGTACAGGGAAATAATGAAAAACTGTTTTTT
CASSVQGNNEKLFF
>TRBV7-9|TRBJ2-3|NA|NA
TGTGCCAGCAGCCCCAGCCGGGGGCTTTGGACAGATACGCAGTATTTT
CASSPSRGLWTDTQYF
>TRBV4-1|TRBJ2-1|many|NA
TGCGCCAGCGGTGAATTCGGGAGCGGCAATGAGCAGTTCTTC
CASGEFGSGNEQFF
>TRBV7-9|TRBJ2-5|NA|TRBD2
TGTGCCAGCAGCCCCAGGACTAGCCGGGGGGAGACCCAGTACTTC
CASSPRTSRGETQYF
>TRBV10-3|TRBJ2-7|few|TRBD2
TGTGCCATCAGTGAGCCGACTAGCGAAATAACCTACGAGCAGTACTTC
CAISEPTSEITYEQYF
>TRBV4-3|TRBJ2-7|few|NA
TGCGCCAGCAGCCAGGATCGGACCACCCCCTACGAGCAGTACTTC
CASSQDRTTPYEQYF
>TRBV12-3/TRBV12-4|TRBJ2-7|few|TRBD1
TGTGCCAGCAGTTTCGGTACAGGGGAACCCCCCTACGAGCAGTACTTC
CASSFGTGEPPYEQYF
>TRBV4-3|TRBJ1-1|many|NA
TGCGCCAGCAGCCACAGTCTGGGAAGTGGGGTCTCTGAAGCTTTCTTT
CASSHSLGSGVSEAFF
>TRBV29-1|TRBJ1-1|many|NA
TGCAGCGTGGGAGATACCCGTGGGGCTTTCTTT
CSVGDTRGAFF
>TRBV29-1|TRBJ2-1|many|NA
TGCAGCGTTGAGGAAGTGGGTCATGGCGGGCAGTTCTTC
CSVEEVGHGGQFF
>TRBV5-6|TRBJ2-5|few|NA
TGTGCCAGCAGCTCATCGGGACCGAAAGAGACCCAGTACTTC
CASSSSGPKETQYF
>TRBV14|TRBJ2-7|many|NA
TGTGCCAGCAGCCCGATACCCTACGAGCAGTACTTC
CASSPIPYEQYF
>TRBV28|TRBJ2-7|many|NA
TGTGCCAGCAGCCCGACTGTAGTGGCCTACGAGCAGTACTTC
CASSPTVVAYEQYF
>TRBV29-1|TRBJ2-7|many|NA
TGCAGCGTTGAAGGGGAAGACAGCTCCTACGAGCAGTACTTC
CSVEGEDSSYEQYF
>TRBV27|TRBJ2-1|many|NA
TGTGCCAGCAGTTTATCGACAGGAGACAATGAGCAGTTCTTC
CASSLSTGDNEQFF
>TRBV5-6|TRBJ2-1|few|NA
TGTGCCAGCGATAACACTGGGACAGAGCAGTTCTTC
CASDNTGTEQFF
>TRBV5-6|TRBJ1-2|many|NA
TGTGCCAGCAGCGCAGGGAACACCAAGAATGGCTACACCTTC
CASSAGNTKNGYTF
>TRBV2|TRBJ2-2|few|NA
TGTGCCAGCATGAGACAGGAAAGAACCGGGGAGCTGTTTTTT
CASMRQERTGELFF
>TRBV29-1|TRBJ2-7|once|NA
TGCAGCGTTGAAGTTGCCCGGAGCTCCTACGGGCAGTACTTC
CSVEVARSSYGQYF
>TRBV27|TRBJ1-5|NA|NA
TGTGCCAGCAGTTTTTACTATAGCAATCAGCCCCAGCATTTT
CASSFYYSNQPQHF
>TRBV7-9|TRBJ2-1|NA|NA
TGTGCCAGCCTAGAGGGGGGGTCTCGTAATGAGCAGTTCTTC
CASLEGGSRNEQFF
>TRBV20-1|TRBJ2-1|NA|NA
TGCAGTGCTAATGAAGGCACAGGGTTGCAGTTCTTC
CSANEGTGLQFF
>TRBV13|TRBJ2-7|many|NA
TGTGCCAGCAGCTTAGAGGTATTGGGTGAGCAGTACTTC
CASSLEVLGEQYF
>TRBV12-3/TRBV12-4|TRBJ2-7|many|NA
TGTGCCAGCAGTTTAGCGACAGGAGGGCCGCACGAGCAGTACTTC
CASSLATGGPHEQYF